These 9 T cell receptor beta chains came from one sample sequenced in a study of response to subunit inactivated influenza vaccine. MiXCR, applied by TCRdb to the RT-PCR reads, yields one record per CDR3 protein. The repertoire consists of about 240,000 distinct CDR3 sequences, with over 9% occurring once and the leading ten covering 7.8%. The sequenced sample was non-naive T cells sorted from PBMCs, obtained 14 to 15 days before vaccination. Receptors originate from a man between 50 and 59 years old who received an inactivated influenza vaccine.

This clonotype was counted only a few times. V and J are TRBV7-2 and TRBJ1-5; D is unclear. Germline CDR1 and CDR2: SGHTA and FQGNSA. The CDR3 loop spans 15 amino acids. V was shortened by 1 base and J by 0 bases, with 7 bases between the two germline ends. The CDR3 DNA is TGTGCCAGCAGCTTAGGCAGGAGTAGCAATCAGCCCCAGCATTTT. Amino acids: CASSLGRSSNQPQHF.

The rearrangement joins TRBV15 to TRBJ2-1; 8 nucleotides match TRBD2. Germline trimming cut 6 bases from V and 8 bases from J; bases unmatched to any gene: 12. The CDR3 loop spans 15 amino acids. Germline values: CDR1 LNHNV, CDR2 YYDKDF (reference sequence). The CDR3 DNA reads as TGTGCCACCAGTACCAGGAGGACTAGCATATATGAGCAGTTCTTC. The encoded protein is CATSTRRTSIYEQFF.

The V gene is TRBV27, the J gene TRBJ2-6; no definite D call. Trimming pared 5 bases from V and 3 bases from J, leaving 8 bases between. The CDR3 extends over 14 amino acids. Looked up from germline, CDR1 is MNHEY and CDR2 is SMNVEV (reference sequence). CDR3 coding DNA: TGTGCCAGCAGTGCGTATGGTGGGGCCAACGTCCTGACTTTC. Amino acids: CASSAYGGANVLTF.

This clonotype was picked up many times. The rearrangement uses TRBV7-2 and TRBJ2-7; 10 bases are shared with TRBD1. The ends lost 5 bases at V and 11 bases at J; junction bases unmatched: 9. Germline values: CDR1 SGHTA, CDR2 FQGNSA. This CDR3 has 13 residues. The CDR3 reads CASSPRDRGVKYF. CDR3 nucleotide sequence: TGTGCCAGCAGCCCCCGGGACAGGGGTGTGAAGTACTTC.

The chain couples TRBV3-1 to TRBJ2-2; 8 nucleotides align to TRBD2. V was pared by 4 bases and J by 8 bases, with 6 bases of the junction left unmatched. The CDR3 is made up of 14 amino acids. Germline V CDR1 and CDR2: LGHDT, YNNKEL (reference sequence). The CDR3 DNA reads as TGTGCCAGCAGCCTCCGGGGGGGGTCTGGGGAGCTGTTTTTT. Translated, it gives CASSLRGGSGELFF.

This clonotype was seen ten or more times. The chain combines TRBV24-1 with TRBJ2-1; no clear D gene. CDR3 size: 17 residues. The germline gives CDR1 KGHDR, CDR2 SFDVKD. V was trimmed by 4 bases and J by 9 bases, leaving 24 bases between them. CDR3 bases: TGTGCCACCAGTGACTCCTTTCGTTTGAACCACGGGCCTGAGCAGTTCTTC. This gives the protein CATSDSFRLNHGPEQFF.

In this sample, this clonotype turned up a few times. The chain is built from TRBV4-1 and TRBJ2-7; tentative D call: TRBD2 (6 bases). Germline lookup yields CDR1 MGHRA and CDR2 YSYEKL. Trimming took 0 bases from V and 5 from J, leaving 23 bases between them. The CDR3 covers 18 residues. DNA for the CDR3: TGCGCCAGCAGCCAAGATTTCCGGGAGCCTACCTTTGGGAACGAGCAGTACTTC. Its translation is CASSQDFREPTFGNEQYF.

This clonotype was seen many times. The CDR3 nucleotides are TGTGCCACCAGCAGAGCAAACACTGAAGCTTTCTTT. Its translation: CATSRANTEAFF. The chain joins TRBV15 to TRBJ1-1; D remains unclear. Germline V lookup: CDR1 LNHNV, CDR2 YYDKDF (reference sequence). The CDR3 is made up of 12 amino acids. Trimming stripped 1 base from V and 2 bases from J, with 2 bases between.

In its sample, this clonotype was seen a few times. CDR3 nucleotides: TGTGCCAGCAGCCCGCGTGTCTTCAATCAGCCCCAGCATTTT. Translation: CASSPRVFNQPQHF. The V gene is TRBV7-8, the J gene TRBJ1-5, with D unresolved. Trimming took off 5 bases at V and 3 bases at J, with 11 bases between the two ends. CDR3 length equals 14 residues. CDR1 and CDR2 (germline): SGHVS, FQNEAQ.